The 32 T cell receptor beta chains presented below share a single source sample, sequenced in a study of CD8 T cells in Susac syndrome (dated by TCRdb to about 2019). The library relied on the immunoSEQ multiplex PCR assay. RNA was extracted with the RNeasy kit and roughly 0.45 to 1 ug was reverse transcribed using random hexamers. TCRdb reanalyzed the raw reads on its own, using fastp at Q25 for trimming and MiXCR for clone calling, and kept in-frame beta chains. CDR3 protein sequences are deduplicated, and each keeps its most common genes and DNA. This sample comprises about 180,000 distinct CDR3 sequences, roughly 94% of them detected only once. The ten largest clones take up approximately 0.099% of the sample. The sequenced material came from CD4+ T cells from PBMCs. Receptor source: a human donor with Susac syndrome.

The chain employs TRBV29-1 and TRBJ1-1; D may be TRBD1 (5 bases). The CDR3 consists of 14 residues. Trimming shortened V by 2 bases and J by 3 bases, and 13 bases separated the two germline ends. Per germline, CDR1 SQVTM and CDR2 ANQGSEA. The DNA of the CDR3 is TGCAGCGTTGAACTCCAGGGAGGGCACACTGAAGCTTTCTTT. It codes for CSVELQGGHTEAFF.

This clonotype was observed a handful of times. The V call is TRBV20-1, the J call TRBJ2-1; D possibly corresponds to TRBD1 (6 bases). The germline V gene has CDR1 DFQATT and CDR2 SNEGSKA (reference sequence). CDR3 length equals 14 residues. Trimming shortened V by 2 bases and J by 0 bases, and 8 bases separated the two germline ends. The CDR3 loop is CSARRGSSYNEQFF. CDR3 nucleotides: TGCAGTGCTAGAAGGGGGAGCTCCTACAATGAGCAGTTCTTC.

The rearrangement links TRBV7-9 to TRBJ2-3; D unclear. The germline gives CDR1 SEHNR, CDR2 FQNEAQ (reference sequence). V dropped 5 bases and J dropped 6 bases, with 6 bases sitting between them. CDR3 length: 11 residues. DNA of the CDR3: TGTGCCAGCAGCCCCCCCGATACGCAGTATTTT. This encodes CASSPPDTQYF. Drawing the rest from reference TRBV7-9 and TRBJ2-3, the complete variable domain is DTGVSQNPRHKITKRGQNVTFRCDPISEHNRLYWYRQTLGQGPEFLTYFQNEAQLEKSRLLSDRFSAERPKGSFSTLEIQRTEQGDSAMYLCASSPPDTQYFGPGTRLTVL.

CDR3 DNA: TGTGCCAGCAGTTTATTGGGGAAGACCTATAATTCACCCCTCCACTTT. It specifies CASSLLGKTYNSPLHF. This rearrangement joins TRBV27 to TRBJ1-6; no reliable D call. The CDR3 runs to 16 residues. Trimming cost V 1 base and J 2 bases, with 9 bases left between them. Germline values: CDR1 MNHEY, CDR2 SMNVEV (reference sequence).

This sequence joins TRBV28 and TRBJ2-1; 8 bases are shared with TRBD1. The CDR3 length is 14 residues. V was pared by 5 bases and J by 7 bases, with 7 bases of the junction left unmatched. Germline CDR1 and CDR2: MDHEN and SYDVKM. The CDR3 bases are TGTGCCAGCAGTGAGTGGACAGGGTCAAATGAGCAGTTCTTC. Encoded protein: CASSEWTGSNEQFF.

J is TRBJ1-1 and V is TRBV2, with 7 bases aligning to TRBD1. The ends lost 1 base at V and 10 bases at J; junction bases unmatched: 3. Germline lookup yields CDR1 SNHLY and CDR2 FYNNEI. This CDR3 spans 12 amino acids. The CDR3 spells CASSEEGAGAFF. The CDR3 coding sequence is TGTGCCAGCAGTGAAGAGGGGGCAGGAGCTTTCTTT.

The chain recombines TRBV3-1 with TRBJ2-3; D is uncertain. The CDR3 is 12 amino acids. V lost 0 bases and J 6 bases, leaving 4 bases between the germline ends. The germline gives CDR1 LGHDT, CDR2 YNNKEL (reference sequence). The CDR3: CASSQDVDTQYF. The CDR3 nucleotides read TGTGCCAGCAGCCAAGATGTGGATACGCAGTATTTT.

The chain employs TRBV30 and TRBJ2-2, with 7 bases identical to TRBD2. After removal of 3 bases from V and 6 bases from J, the junction contained 7 bases not matched to a gene. Germline assignment: CDR1 GTSNPN and CDR2 SVGIG (reference sequence). This CDR3 spans 14 amino acids. For the CDR3, the DNA is TGTGCCTGGAGATGGGGAGGGCAGGCCGGGGAGCTGTTTTTT. This sequence encodes CAWRWGGQAGELFF.

The chain joins TRBV12-3 or TRBV12-4 to TRBJ2-7; TRBD1 is a possible D gene (6 bases). Trimming stripped 6 bases from V and 3 bases from J, with 18 bases between. The CDR3 covers 15 residues. The CDR3 sequence: CASSRSGTRDYEQYF. The CDR3 region has the DNA TGTGCCAGCAGCAGGTCCGGGACAAGGGACTACGAGCAGTACTTC.

The J gene is TRBJ2-1, the V gene TRBV6-6; no definite D call. The CDR3 totals 15 residues. V dropped 2 bases and J dropped 0 bases, with 8 bases sitting between them. The germline CDR1 and CDR2 sequences are MNHNY and SVGAGI (reference sequence). DNA for the CDR3: TGTGCCAGCAGTTACGCGATTAGCTCCTACAATGAGCAGTTCTTC. The encoded protein is CASSYAISSYNEQFF.

V is TRBV20-1 and J is TRBJ2-1; D is unclear. The ends were cut back, 3 bases at V and 6 bases at J, with 18 bases in the middle. The CDR3 length is 15 residues. The germline V gene encodes CDR1 DFQATT and CDR2 SNEGSKA (reference sequence). As DNA, the CDR3 is TGCAGTGCTAGCCCGTTGACCAGGACCTCCAATGAGCAGTTCTTC. This encodes CSASPLTRTSNEQFF.

This chain uses TRBV10-3 with TRBJ1-2; 12 nucleotides line up with TRBD1. V shed 3 bases, J shed 7 bases, and the junction held 15 bases outside the gene matches. The length of the CDR3 is 18 residues. Germline loops: CDR1 ENHRY, CDR2 SYGVKD. CDR3 residues: CAISDGTGTGGAGGGYTF. CDR3 in DNA: TGTGCCATCAGTGACGGAACCGGGACAGGGGGCGCCGGTGGTGGCTACACCTTC.

V and J are TRBV2 and TRBJ2-3, with 10 bases identical to TRBD2. V dropped 6 bases and J dropped 1; count of bases not matched to a gene: 4. There are 15 residues in the CDR3. CDR1 SNHLY and CDR2 FYNNEI come from the germline V gene. Written as DNA, the CDR3 is TGTGCCAGCAGGGCTACTAGCGGGGGCACAGATACGCAGTATTTT. Amino acid sequence: CASRATSGGTDTQYF.

The chain employs TRBV24-1 and TRBJ2-3; the match to TRBD1 covers 8 bases. With V trimmed by 4 bases and J by 2 bases, 10 bases remained unmatched. Germline V gives CDR1 KGHDR, CDR2 SFDVKD. The CDR3 is 17 amino acids. CDR3: CATSDRGQGPDTDTQYF. In DNA form, the CDR3 reads TGTGCCACCAGTGACCGCGGACAGGGTCCGGACACAGATACGCAGTATTTT.

The rearrangement uses TRBV2 and TRBJ1-2; D remains unclear. This CDR3 spans 13 amino acids. Germline loops: CDR1 SNHLY, CDR2 FYNNEI. With 6 bases removed from V and 1 base from J, the gap between germline ends came to 9 bases. In nucleotides, the CDR3 is TGTGCCAGCAGAACGGGCCATAACTATGGCTACACCTTC. Its translation: CASRTGHNYGYTF.

V gene TRBV14 combines with J gene TRBJ2-5; no clear D. The V end lost 1 base, the J end lost 7 bases, and 13 bases lay between the germline ends. The CDR3 length is 14 residues. Per the germline V gene, CDR1 is SGHDN and CDR2 is FVKESK. The CDR3 loop is CASSQVATSRTQYF. The DNA of the CDR3 is TGTGCCAGCAGCCAAGTGGCGACCTCAAGGACCCAGTACTTC.

The CDR3 is CASSLEIAGAYEQYF. CDR3 bases: TGCGCCAGCAGCTTGGAGATAGCGGGAGCCTACGAGCAGTACTTC. The V and J genes are TRBV5-1 and TRBJ2-7, with 9 bases lining up with TRBD2. The germline V gene encodes CDR1 SGHRS and CDR2 YFSETQ. Trimming removed 0 bases from V and 2 bases from J; junction bases left unmatched: 3. The CDR3 contains 15 residues.

The chain is built from TRBV29-1 and TRBJ1-2; D unclear. The CDR3 consists of 14 residues. Germline V gives CDR1 SQVTM, CDR2 ANQGSEA. Trimming removed 5 bases from V and 3 bases from J, with 16 bases in between. CDR3 in DNA: TGCAGCGTTCCCATCAGCGTGTCGGACTATGGCTACACCTTC. Amino acid sequence: CSVPISVSDYGYTF.

The chain uses TRBV19 and TRBJ2-1; 8 bases are shared with TRBD1. Germline V gene lookup returns CDR1 LNHDA and CDR2 SQIVND (reference sequence). The J segment lost 13 bases and the V segment lost 2 bases, leaving 7 bases of the junction unmatched. The CDR3 runs 13 residues. The CDR3 DNA reads as TGTGCCAGTAGTATACAGGGGGCGCCGGGTCAGTTCTTC. Its protein product is CASSIQGAPGQFF. Based on the CDR3 plus reference TRBV19 and TRBJ2-1, the full variable domain is DGGITQSPKYLFRKEGQNVTLSCEQNLNHDAMYWYRQDPGQGLRLIYYSQIVNDFQKGDIAEGYSVSREKKESFPLTVTSAQKNPTAFYLCASSIQGAPGQFFGPGTRLTVL.

This sequence joins TRBV24-1 and TRBJ2-2, with D maybe TRBD1 (6 bases). The CDR3 has 13 amino acids. The V and J ends lost 9 bases and 3 bases respectively, with 10 bases between them. Germline V gene lookup returns CDR1 KGHDR and CDR2 SFDVKD. CDR3 DNA sequence: TGTGCCACCTTGGACAGTTACACCGGGGAGCTGTTTTTT. Encoded protein: CATLDSYTGELFF.

Written as DNA, the CDR3 is TGCAGTGCTGGGGGGGGCAGGGCGTATAGGGAGCAGTACTTC. This encodes CSAGGGRAYREQYF. The chain uses TRBV20-1 and TRBJ2-7, with a weak D call TRBD2 (7 bases). The CDR3 is made up of 14 amino acids. Germline CDR1 DFQATT, CDR2 SNEGSKA (reference sequence). With 5 bases removed from V and 7 bases from J, the gap between germline ends came to 21 bases.

This sequence joins TRBV15 and TRBJ2-1; possibly TRBD1 or TRBD2 for D (5 bases each). CDR3 length: 14 residues. Between the trimmed V and J ends, which lost 4 bases and 8 bases, there was a span of 15 bases. Germline assignment: CDR1 LNHNV and CDR2 YYDKDF (reference sequence). The CDR3 nucleotides read TGTGCCACCAGCAAGGGACCGAATAGGTATGAGCAGTTCTTC. Its translation is CATSKGPNRYEQFF.

V gene TRBV18 combines with J gene TRBJ1-1; TRBD1 agrees at 9 bases. V lost 4 bases and J lost 5; bases outside the gene matches: 11. Germline-derived CDR1 and CDR2 are KGHSH and LQKENI. The CDR3 totals 16 residues. Here the CDR3 reads CASSQRTGAGWTEAFF. In DNA form, the CDR3 reads TGTGCCAGCTCACAACGGACAGGGGCCGGTTGGACTGAAGCTTTCTTT.

The J gene is TRBJ1-5, the V gene TRBV24-1; D ambiguous. Between the trimmed V and J ends, which lost 1 base and 7 bases, there was a span of 13 bases. CDR1 and CDR2 (germline): KGHDR, SFDVKD. The CDR3 covers 15 residues. CDR3 residues: CATSDFRGRVQPQHF. The CDR3 DNA follows: TGTGCCACCAGTGATTTTAGAGGAAGGGTCCAGCCCCAGCATTTT.

The V gene is TRBV28, the J gene TRBJ2-7; TRBD2 matches at 11 bases. The CDR3 runs 19 residues. V was clipped by 6 bases and J by 0 bases; unmatched bases: 16. Germline V gene lookup returns CDR1 MDHEN and CDR2 SYDVKM. In DNA, the CDR3 is TGTGCCAGCAGCGAGGTGGGGACTAGCGGCCTAGCAATCTCCTACGAGCAGTACTTC. It is translated as CASSEVGTSGLAISYEQYF.

The V and J genes are TRBV12-3 or TRBV12-4 and TRBJ1-2; D call uncertain. Between the trimmed V and J ends, which lost 6 bases and 4 bases, there was a span of 12 bases. The CDR3 is 13 residues long. CDR3 nucleotides: TGTGCCAGCAGCCCAGACCCGGGCTATGGCTACACCTTC. Translation: CASSPDPGYGYTF.

The chain couples TRBV13 to TRBJ1-3, with D perhaps TRBD1 (6 bases). This CDR3 spans 17 amino acids. V was cut by 2 bases and J by 0 bases, with 14 bases left in between. Germline V gives CDR1 PRHDT, CDR2 FYEKMQ (reference sequence). The CDR3 DNA is TGTGCCAGCAGCTTATTGGGGGGGCCTTCCTCTGGAAACACCATATATTTT. This codes for CASSLLGGPSSGNTIYF. The variable domain in full, with the rest retrieved from reference TRBV13 and TRBJ1-3, is AAGVIQSPRHLIKEKRETATLKCYPIPRHDTVYWYQQGPGQDPQFLISFYEKMQSDKGSIPDRFSAQQFSDYHSELNMSSLELGDSALYFCASSLLGGPSSGNTIYFGEGSWLTVV.

The chain combines TRBV6-2 or TRBV6-3 with TRBJ1-5; a possible D gene is TRBD1 (5 bases). The CDR3 totals 13 residues. Trimming removed 9 bases at V and 4 bases at J, with 13 bases between. Germline CDR1 MNHEY, CDR2 SVGEGT. The CDR3 reads CASGDLRNQPQHF. CDR3 in DNA: TGTGCCAGTGGGGACTTACGGAATCAGCCCCAGCATTTT.

This chain joins TRBV28 and TRBJ2-7; D gene unclear. V was trimmed by 2 bases and J by 5 bases, leaving 16 bases between them. The CDR3 consists of 15 residues. Germline CDR1 is MDHEN and CDR2 is SYDVKM. The CDR3 bases are TGTGCCAGCAGTTTAAAACGGCTAGGCATAGACGAGCAGTACTTC. Translating gives CASSLKRLGIDEQYF. The full variable domain, completed using reference TRBV28 and TRBJ2-7, is DVKVTQSSRYLVKRTGEKVFLECVQDMDHENMFWYRQDPGLGLRLIYFSYDVKMKEKGDIPEGYSVSREKKERFSLILESASTNQTSMYLCASSLKRLGIDEQYFGPGTRLTVT.

The chain joins TRBV29-1 to TRBJ1-4; D is unclear. CDR1 is SQVTM, CDR2 ANQGSEA, per germline. This CDR3 comprises 12 residues. V was trimmed by 3 bases and J by 7 bases, leaving 9 bases between them. CDR3 in DNA: TGCAGCGTTGAGATCGACGGTGAAAAACTGTTTTTT. Its protein is CSVEIDGEKLFF.

V and J are TRBV13 and TRBJ2-7, with D uncertain. The V end was cut by 1 base, the J end by 5 bases, with 6 bases between. CDR1 and CDR2 from the germline V gene are PRHDT and FYEKMQ (reference sequence). The CDR3 has 12 amino acids. Written as DNA, the CDR3 is TGTGCCAGCAGCTTAGAGAGTCACGAGCAGTACTTC. Its protein is CASSLESHEQYF.

The chain employs TRBV7-9 and TRBJ1-1; TRBD1 agrees at 7 bases. This CDR3 region has 17 residues. The ends lost 2 bases at V and 3 bases at J; junction bases unmatched: 12. Germline CDR1 SEHNR, CDR2 FQNEAQ (reference sequence). CDR3 residues: CASSLKAQGGRHTEAFF. DNA for the CDR3: TGTGCCAGCAGCTTAAAGGCTCAGGGGGGCAGGCACACTGAAGCTTTCTTT. Looking up the rest from reference TRBV7-9 and TRBJ1-1 gives the full variable domain: DTGVSQNPRHKITKRGQNVTFRCDPISEHNRLYWYRQTLGQGPEFLTYFQNEAQLEKSRLLSDRFSAERPKGSFSTLEIQRTEQGDSAMYLCASSLKAQGGRHTEAFFGQGTRLTVV.